These 13 T cell receptor beta chains were sequenced from one sample in a study of blood T cell repertoires in COVID-19. Profiling relied on immunoSEQ multiplex PCR, and the TCRdb table lists in-frame clones only, not all of them. The data contain under 250,000 clones, about four fifths of them singletons. The sample taken for sequencing was PBMCs or T cells enriched from blood (not recorded which). All receptors come from a woman aged 55-69 years who had recovered from COVID-19.

The chain combines TRBV9 with TRBJ1-2; tentatively, D is TRBD1 (5 bases). With 0 bases removed from V and 3 bases from J, the gap between germline ends came to 9 bases. Per germline, CDR1 SGDLS and CDR2 YYNGEE. The CDR3 runs 14 residues. For the CDR3, the DNA is TGTGCCAGCAGCGTAGACGGGGGGTACTATGGCTACACCTTC. Its protein product is CASSVDGGYYGYTF.

The chain has TRBV10-3 and TRBJ2-1, with 15 nucleotides matching TRBD2. The CDR3 covers 17 residues. Unmatched junction bases numbered 8, after V lost 6 bases and J lost 5 bases. Germline CDR1 is ENHRY and CDR2 is SYGVKD. The CDR3 region is CAISDQGLAGGDNEQFF. For the CDR3, the DNA is TGTGCCATCAGCGACCAGGGACTAGCGGGAGGTGACAATGAGCAGTTCTTC.

V is TRBV11-3 and J is TRBJ2-3; TRBD1 might be the D (5 bases). The CDR3 covers 13 residues. Germline CDR1 reads SGHNT; CDR2 reads YENEEA. V dropped 3 bases and J dropped 4 bases, with 8 bases sitting between them. The CDR3 loop reads CASSFDSADTQYF. The CDR3 bases are TGTGCCAGCAGCTTCGACAGTGCAGATACGCAGTATTTT.

The gene calls are TRBV29-1 and TRBJ1-2; maybe TRBD1 (5 bases). The CDR3 runs to 12 residues. The V end was cut by 1 base, the J end by 7 bases, with 10 bases between. Germline lookup yields CDR1 SQVTM and CDR2 ANQGSEA. The CDR3 DNA reads as TGCAGCGTTGAAGGGGGCAGGTCTGGCTACACCTTC. Encoded protein: CSVEGGRSGYTF.

V gene TRBV5-1 combines with J gene TRBJ2-1; TRBD1 matches 8 bases. The CDR3 totals 15 residues. V trimming: 5 bases; J trimming: 0 bases; junction bases outside the gene matches: 4. Germline V gene data show CDR1 as SGHRS and CDR2 as YFSETQ. The CDR3 spells CASSFTGGSYNEQFF. The CDR3 DNA sequence: TGCGCCAGCAGTTTTACAGGGGGCTCCTACAATGAGCAGTTCTTC.

V and J are TRBV5-1 and TRBJ2-6, with a possible D match to TRBD2 (6 bases). The germline V gene has CDR1 SGHRS and CDR2 YFSETQ. V was pared by 7 bases and J by 4 bases, with 12 bases between. The CDR3 has 14 residues. The CDR3 region has the DNA TGCGCCAGCTCTCCGGGGGACGGGGCCAACGTCCTGACTTTC. Translated, it gives CASSPGDGANVLTF.

The chain combines TRBV5-1 with TRBJ1-2; D remains ambiguous. The CDR3 consists of 16 residues. V lost 0 bases and J lost 4, with 16 bases in between. Germline V gene lookup returns CDR1 SGHRS and CDR2 YFSETQ. The CDR3 loop is CASSLGPLTGPYGYTF. For the CDR3, the DNA is TGCGCCAGCAGCTTGGGTCCCTTAACTGGGCCCTATGGCTACACCTTC.

The chain combines TRBV29-1 with TRBJ1-1; 8 bases match TRBD1. The germline V gene has CDR1 SQVTM and CDR2 ANQGSEA. V gave up 6 bases and J gave up 7 bases; unmatched junction bases: 13. This CDR3 has 14 amino acids. CDR3 residues: CSVLGWTGKNEAFF. The CDR3 nucleotides are TGCAGCGTGCTCGGCTGGACAGGGAAAAATGAAGCTTTCTTT.

This sequence joins TRBV7-2 and TRBJ1-2; D ambiguous. The ends were cut back, 5 bases at V and 6 bases at J, with 13 bases in the middle. The germline V gene has CDR1 SGHTA and CDR2 FQGNSA. The CDR3 has 13 residues. The CDR3 region is CASSEQLSHGYTF. CDR3 in DNA: TGTGCCAGCAGCGAACAATTATCCCATGGCTACACCTTC.

The V gene is TRBV5-4, the J gene TRBJ2-7; D is perhaps TRBD2 (7 bases). The CDR3 has 12 residues. V gave up 7 bases and J gave up 8 bases, with 16 bases separating them. Germline CDR1 and CDR2: SGHNT and YYREEE (reference sequence). The CDR3 reads CASGGAWEKQYF. The CDR3 DNA sequence: TGTGCCAGCGGGGGGGCATGGGAGAAGCAGTACTTC. Supplemented by reference TRBV5-4 and TRBJ2-7, the full variable domain reads ETGVTQSPTHLIKTRGQQVTLRCSSQSGHNTVSWYQQALGQGPQFIFQYYREEENGRGNFPPRFSGLQFPNYSSELNVNALELDDSALYLCASGGAWEKQYFGPGTRLTVT.

This clone was observed once. The rearrangement joins TRBV7-2 to TRBJ2-4; 10 bases agree with TRBD2. The germline CDR1 and CDR2 sequences are SGHTA and FQGNSA. J gave up 6 bases and V 1 base, and 6 bases lay outside the gene matches. The length of the CDR3 is 16 residues. CDR3 sequence reads: CASSLGSGGASNIQYF. CDR3 nucleotide sequence: TGTGCCAGCAGCTTAGGAAGCGGGGGGGCTTCAAACATTCAGTACTTC.

The rearrangement uses TRBV9 and TRBJ2-7, with 8 bases aligning to TRBD2. CDR1 and CDR2 (germline): SGDLS, YYNGEE. The junction had 7 bases not matched to a gene; V was cut back by 4 bases and J by 4 bases. The CDR3 extends over 14 amino acids. The CDR3 sequence: CASSSRGGRYEQYF. In DNA form, the CDR3 reads TGTGCCAGCAGCTCCCGGGGGGGGAGATACGAGCAGTACTTC.

The chain is built from TRBV7-9 and TRBJ2-2; no clear D. Germline V lookup: CDR1 SEHNR, CDR2 FQNEAQ (reference sequence). The CDR3 has 12 amino acids. V shed 2 bases and J shed 9 bases, with 7 bases lying between them. The CDR3 region is CASSLRSRELFF. CDR3 sequence (DNA): TGTGCCAGCAGCTTACGGAGCCGGGAGCTGTTTTTT.